This record concerns one T cell receptor (beta chain) sequence. This clone was recorded once. The antigen this receptor binds is unknown. No much larger clone is present one base from it, and per-base qualities are unavailable. The entry originates in a study of blood T cell repertoires in COVID-19 (TCRdb year 2020). General notes on the study: Samples from collaborators originated in the United States, Italy and Spain and spanned both the acute and convalescent phases of COVID-19. The samples were drawn from the first 160 participants of the ongoing ImmuneRACE study and from 1,254 subjects provided by 6 global collaborators. A de-identified subject ID, COVID-19 status, age in years and sex were almost always included in the sample metadata. The repertoires were released in a freely available public database intended as a resource for research on the immune response to SARS-CoV-2. Subjects who had been exposed to COVID-19, were actively infected with it, or had recovered from it provided the deeply sampled blood TCRbeta repertoires that made up the dataset. Where available, HLA class I and class II types were taken from metadata supplied by the sample provider and were not determined by assay-based typing. The material from the prospective study consisted of cDNA or gDNA derived from T cells, B-cell-depleted T cells, or PBMCs.

From a lookup of the germline V gene, CDR1 and CDR2 are MDHEN and SYDVKM. The V and J ends are trimmed by 1 base and 7 bases, leaving 10 bases between them. From the cysteine up to the phenylalanine, the CDR3 has a length of 14 residues. Only the CDR3 portion is preserved as DNA: 42 bases, with reading frame beginning at the first base. The research as a whole found: Clinical and demographic metadata were provided uncurated, with the amount varying by source and participant.

Each collaborating institution followed its own protocols to collect whole blood in K2EDTA tubes. For TCRbeta analysis, collaborators shipped samples as frozen whole blood, isolated PBMCs, or DNA extracted from either of those sample types. The immunoSEQ Assay, a bias-controlled multiplex PCR, was used to amplify TCRbeta CDR3 regions from genomic DNA. In the authors' own workflow: Nucleated cell counts per sample were estimated from amplification of reference gene primers within the assay. To quantify the absolute abundance of each unique TCRbeta CDR3 rearrangement, sequence reads were collapsed and filtered. For each sample, productive Simpson clonality was calculated as the square root of Simpson's diversity index across productive rearrangements. The table comes from immuneACCESS by way of TCRdb, which keeps in-frame sequences with V and J called. Part of the clones is missing from these tables; in studies checked, under half for an unresolved V gene and the rest for unknown reasons. V and J calls and clone size are those listed in that table; D and trimming were worked out from the DNA. The sample records 150,000 to 200,000 clones, around 80% of which are singletons. Of the sample, roughly a fifth is held by the ten largest clones.

This clonotype was sampled from a woman over 75 with acute or convalescent COVID-19. This receptor chain uses TRBV28 and TRBJ2-2; the D gene is perhaps TRBD2, from 5 matching bases. The sample comprised peripheral blood. CDR3 reads: CASSLLGGLGELFF. The DNA sequence is given as TGTGCCAGCAGTTTATTAGGCGGGCTCGGGGAGCTGTTTTTT.